One and the same sample provided the 23 T cell receptor beta chains below, sequenced in a study of identical twins. TCRdb processed the 5' RACE reads anew with MiXCR; each CDR3 protein has one entry. The table shows fewer than 650,000 distinct CDR3 sequences, with around 9.6% occurring only once. These records were also assigned to another study, of yellow fever vaccine responses in identical twins.

Sequencing was done on a sample of PBMCs. All receptors come from a young woman in good health.

This chain connects TRBV7-9 to TRBJ1-4; D call uncertain. The CDR3 length is 14 residues. V dropped 5 bases and J dropped 7 bases, with 14 bases sitting between them. CDR1 is SEHNR, CDR2 FQNEAQ, per germline (reference sequence). The CDR3 DNA follows: TGTGCCAGCAGCCTCCCAGCTTTTGGTGAAAAACTGTTTTTT. The encoded protein is CASSLPAFGEKLFF.

The chain carries TRBV7-9 and TRBJ2-1; the D call may be TRBD1 or TRBD2 (7 bases each). Trimming pared 5 bases from V and 9 bases from J, leaving 20 bases between. The CDR3 has 15 residues. In germline, CDR1 is SEHNR, CDR2 FQNEAQ (reference sequence). The CDR3 reads CASSTFLQGEGEQFF. The CDR3 coding sequence is TGTGCCAGCAGCACCTTCCTTCAGGGGGAGGGTGAGCAGTTCTTC.

This clonotype was detected only a few times. The chain links TRBV15 to TRBJ2-3; possibly TRBD1 for D (5 bases). The CDR3 consists of 14 residues. The V gene lost 8 bases and the J gene lost 0 bases, with 12 bases spanning the gap. Germline V CDR1 and CDR2: LNHNV, YYDKDF (reference sequence). CDR3: CATLSDSSTDTQYF. The CDR3 DNA follows: TGTGCCACCCTCTCAGACAGCAGCACAGATACGCAGTATTTT.

This clonotype was detected a few times. This chain links TRBV18 with TRBJ1-6; 7 bases align to TRBD1. CDR1 and CDR2 from the germline V gene are KGHSH and LQKENI. There are 15 residues in the CDR3. V gave up 3 bases and J gave up 7 bases; unmatched junction bases: 6. Written as DNA, the CDR3 is TGTGCCAGCTCACCCCAGACAGGGTGGAATTCACCCCTCCACTTT. Residues: CASSPQTGWNSPLHF.

The V call is TRBV18, the J call TRBJ2-3, with 11 bases fitting TRBD1. Looked up from germline, CDR1 is KGHSH and CDR2 is LQKENI. V lost 3 bases to trimming and J lost 6 bases; unmatched junction nucleotides: 5. The CDR3 length is 15 residues. In DNA, the CDR3 is TGTGCCAGCTCACCGGACAGGGGGCCGTGGGATACGCAGTATTTT. Its translation is CASSPDRGPWDTQYF.

In its sample, this clonotype was seen many times. The V gene is TRBV12-3 or TRBV12-4, the J gene TRBJ2-7; 8 nucleotides line up with TRBD1. Trimming removed 5 bases from V and 0 bases from J; junction bases left unmatched: 3. The CDR3 runs 14 residues. CDR3 residues: CASSPGGLSYEQYF. The CDR3 DNA reads TGTGCCAGCAGTCCAGGGGGCCTCTCCTACGAGCAGTACTTC.

The chain joins TRBV11-2 to TRBJ2-5; D may be TRBD1 (6 bases). V lost 1 base to trimming and J lost 5 bases, with 17 bases between them. Germline V gene sequence: CDR1 SGHAT, CDR2 FQNNGV. The CDR3 covers 16 residues. CDR3 nucleotide sequence: TGTGCCAGCAGCTTAGCCGGTTTACAGGGTGTGGAGACCCAGTACTTC. It codes for CASSLAGLQGVETQYF. The full variable domain, its missing parts supplied by reference TRBV11-2 and TRBJ2-5, is EAGVAQSPRYKIIEKRQSVAFWCNPISGHATLYWYQQILGQGPKLLIQFQNNGVVDDSQLPKDRFSAERLKGVDSTLKIQPAKLEDSAVYLCASSLAGLQGVETQYFGPGTRLLVL.

The rearrangement joins TRBV3-1 to TRBJ2-7; D perhaps matches TRBD1 (5 bases). V shed 4 bases and J shed 3 bases, with 10 bases lying between them. This CDR3 spans 13 amino acids. Per the germline V gene, CDR1 is LGHDT and CDR2 is YNNKEL (reference sequence). DNA of the CDR3: TGTGCCAGCAGCCTAGGACACCTCTACGAGCAGTACTTC. Protein sequence: CASSLGHLYEQYF.

The rearrangement links TRBV15 to TRBJ2-6; D is uncertain. Germline CDR1 LNHNV, CDR2 YYDKDF (reference sequence). Trimming stripped 0 bases from V and 2 bases from J, with 5 bases between. There are 15 residues in the CDR3. The DNA for the CDR3 is TGTGCCACCAGCAGAGATGCGACTGGGGCCAACGTCCTGACTTTC. Protein sequence: CATSRDATGANVLTF. Combining the CDR3 with reference TRBV15 and TRBJ2-6 gives the whole variable domain DAMVIQNPRYQVTQFGKPVTLSCSQTLNHNVMYWYQQKSSQAPKLLFHYYDKDFNNEADTPDNFQSRRPNTSFCFLDIRSPGLGDTAMYLCATSRDATGANVLTFGAGSRLTVL.

This clonotype was found a few times. This rearrangement joins TRBV7-6 to TRBJ2-5, with TRBD1 as a possible D gene (5 bases). The germline CDR1 and CDR2 sequences are SGHVS and FNYEAQ. Deletions cut 4 bases from V and 0 bases from J, with 6 bases between. This CDR3 has 13 residues. The CDR3 is CASSWGNQETQYF. Written as DNA, the CDR3 is TGTGCCAGCAGCTGGGGCAACCAAGAGACCCAGTACTTC.

J is TRBJ2-1 and V is TRBV20-1, with D tentatively TRBD1 or TRBD2 (6 bases each). The CDR3 length is 15 residues. V was pared by 0 bases and J by 3 bases, with 12 bases between. Per germline, CDR1 DFQATT and CDR2 SNEGSKA (reference sequence). The CDR3 sequence: CSAREGGTGYNEQFF. The CDR3 DNA is TGCAGTGCTAGAGAGGGGGGCACCGGCTACAATGAGCAGTTCTTC.

This clonotype showed up many times. V gene TRBV7-9 combines with J gene TRBJ2-1; D gene unclear. The V gene's germline CDR1 is SEHNR and CDR2 FQNEAQ (reference sequence). The V gene lost 1 base and the J gene lost 6 bases, with 7 bases spanning the gap. The CDR3 contains 13 residues. The DNA for the CDR3 is TGTGCCAGCAGCTTAGAGGCTAGCAATGAGCAGTTCTTC. Translating gives CASSLEASNEQFF.

V and J are TRBV20-1 and TRBJ2-7, with D perhaps assigned TRBD1 or TRBD2 (5 bases each). CDR1 DFQATT and CDR2 SNEGSKA come from the germline V gene (reference sequence). The CDR3 has 12 residues. V was shortened by 1 base and J by 7 bases, with 11 bases between the two germline ends. The CDR3 sequence: CSARGEGREQYF. CDR3 DNA: TGCAGTGCTAGAGGAGAGGGGAGAGAGCAGTACTTC.

Ten or more counts support this clonotype. The chain employs TRBV5-1 and TRBJ2-3; no definite D call. Trimming took 0 bases from V and 2 from J, leaving 10 bases between them. This CDR3 has 15 amino acids. Germline V gene sequence: CDR1 SGHRS, CDR2 YFSETQ. CDR3 sequence: CASSLDRAFTDTQYF. CDR3 coding DNA: TGCGCCAGCAGCTTGGATAGGGCTTTCACAGATACGCAGTATTTT.

This rearrangement joins TRBV20-1 to TRBJ1-1, with D uncertain. Trimming shortened V by 2 bases and J by 1 base, and 11 bases separated the two germline ends. Germline V gene sequence: CDR1 DFQATT, CDR2 SNEGSKA (reference sequence). The CDR3 extends over 14 amino acids. This chain's CDR3 is CSARSPIWNTEAFF. In DNA, the CDR3 is TGCAGTGCTAGATCCCCCATATGGAACACTGAAGCTTTCTTT.

This clonotype was detected many times. The genes are TRBV4-3 and TRBJ2-3; D might be TRBD2 (6 bases). The CDR3 spans 15 residues. Trimming shortened V by 7 bases and J by 1 base, and 15 bases separated the two germline ends. The germline V gene encodes CDR1 LGHNA and CDR2 YSLEER. The DNA for the CDR3 is TGCGCCAGCACCCTTTTACGGGAGTGCACAGATACGCAGTATTTT. This gives the protein CASTLLRECTDTQYF.

This clonotype was detected many times. The rearrangement joins TRBV3-1 to TRBJ2-7, with D uncertain. Trimming stripped 2 bases from V and 2 bases from J, with 10 bases between. The CDR3 runs 14 residues. The germline gives CDR1 LGHDT, CDR2 YNNKEL (reference sequence). DNA for the CDR3: TGTGCCAGCAGCCAACGACGGTCGCCCTACGAGCAGTACTTC. Translation gives CASSQRRSPYEQYF.

Only a few counts were recorded for this clonotype. V gene TRBV2 combines with J gene TRBJ2-7; possible D gene TRBD1, 6 bases. Germline V gene data show CDR1 as SNHLY and CDR2 as FYNNEI. This CDR3 contains 14 residues. V was clipped by 5 bases and J by 4 bases, with 15 bases between them. The CDR3 coding sequence is TGTGCCAGCAGTTCAGGGGACCCTTTTTACGAGCAGTACTTC. Translated, it gives CASSSGDPFYEQYF. Supplemented by reference TRBV2 and TRBJ2-7, the full variable domain reads EPEVTQTPSHQVTQMGQEVILRCVPISNHLYFYWYRQILGQKVEFLVSFYNNEISEKSEIFDDQFSVERPDGSNFTLKIRSTKLEDSAMYFCASSSGDPFYEQYFGPGTRLTVT.

This chain joins TRBV11-2 and TRBJ2-5, with 14 bases lining up with TRBD2. There are 16 residues in the CDR3. V trimming: 4 bases; J trimming: 7 bases; junction bases outside the gene matches: 8. Germline-derived CDR1 and CDR2 are SGHAT and FQNNGV. CDR3 bases: TGTGCCAGCAGCTCAGGGACTAGCGGGGGTTATGTGACCCAGTACTTC. It codes for CASSSGTSGGYVTQYF.

This clonotype was seen ten or more times. This rearrangement joins TRBV5-1 to TRBJ2-3, with D tentatively TRBD1 (7 bases). Trimming left V 5 bases short and J 3 bases short, with 16 bases between. Germline CDR1 and CDR2: SGHRS and YFSETQ. The CDR3 loop spans 15 amino acids. The CDR3, as DNA: TGCGCCAGCAGAAACGGGGGACAGCAAACAGATACGCAGTATTTT. It specifies CASRNGGQQTDTQYF.

Concerning this clonotype itself: Possible read error: a much larger clone is one base away. This chain joins TRBV13 and TRBJ2-1; D gene ambiguous. The germline V gene has CDR1 PRHDT and CDR2 FYEKMQ (reference sequence). CDR3 length: 15 amino acids. The CDR3 nucleotides read TGTGCCTGCAGCGTTCGGCGAGGCTCCTACAATGAGCAGTTCTTC. Translated: CACSVRRGSYNEQFF.

There are a few counts of this clonotype. This sequence joins TRBV20-1 and TRBJ2-2; D is possibly TRBD1 or TRBD2 (5 bases each). V was clipped by 0 bases and J by 4 bases, with 18 bases between them. The CDR3 totals 17 residues. The germline V gene encodes CDR1 DFQATT and CDR2 SNEGSKA (reference sequence). The CDR3 loop is CSARDVRARASTGELFF. As DNA, the CDR3 is TGCAGTGCTAGAGATGTCAGGGCGAGGGCAAGCACCGGGGAGCTGTTTTTT.

This clonotype was observed a handful of times. The chain links TRBV12-3 or TRBV12-4 to TRBJ2-1, with a weak D call TRBD1 (6 bases). This CDR3 spans 12 amino acids. Trimming took 4 bases from V and 9 from J, leaving 10 bases between them. CDR3 sequence reads: CASSSQGFEQFF. For the CDR3, the DNA is TGTGCCAGCAGTTCACAGGGATTTGAGCAGTTCTTC.